These 8 T cell receptor beta chains originate from one sample sequenced in a study of T cell responses to AZD1222 COVID-19 vaccine. Using immunoSEQ multiplex PCR, the repertoire was profiled, and TCRdb retains in-frame clones only, with some absent. Of 150,000 or so clones in the sample, around 85% were seen once. The sample here was peripheral blood, taken on day 0 of AZD1222 vaccination. Receptor source: an adult in good health.

The chain carries TRBV13 and TRBJ2-7; D gene uncertain. V lost 2 bases to trimming and J lost 1 base, with 12 bases between them. Germline V gives CDR1 PRHDT, CDR2 FYEKMQ (reference sequence). The CDR3 extends over 15 amino acids. In nucleotides, the CDR3 is TGTGCCAGCAGCTTAAGGCCAGTCGGTTCCTACGAGCAGTACTTC. Translation gives CASSLRPVGSYEQYF.

Concerning this clone itself: At one boundary the junction diverges from the germline segment, which might be a read error. The V and J genes are TRBV11-2 and TRBJ2-7; 8 positions agree with TRBD2. The CDR3 totals 14 residues. Germline CDR1 is SGHAT and CDR2 is FQNNGV. The CDR3 DNA reads TGTGCCAGCAGTGTAAGCTTTATTGCGGGGGGCTGTTTCTTC. Residues: CASSVSFIAGGCFF.

The V and J genes are TRBV18 and TRBJ2-7; 7 nucleotides match TRBD2. V lost 3 bases and J lost 5; bases outside the gene matches: 10. The CDR3 has 15 amino acids. Germline V gene lookup returns CDR1 KGHSH and CDR2 LQKENI. The CDR3 bases are TGTGCCAGCTCACCCTGGCTAGGGGCGGGAGACGAGCAGTACTTC. As protein: CASSPWLGAGDEQYF.

The chain carries TRBV6-5 and TRBJ1-2, with D unresolved. The germline gives CDR1 MNHEY, CDR2 SVGAGI. The CDR3 spans 15 residues. The V and J ends lost 7 bases and 1 base respectively, with 16 bases between them. CDR3 in DNA: TGTGCCAGCACCCGTGTGACACCGATTAACTATGGCTACACCTTC. It encodes CASTRVTPINYGYTF.

V usage is TRBV7-8 and J usage is TRBJ2-7; D is unclear. V was trimmed by 1 base and J by 0 bases, leaving 7 bases between them. The CDR3 contains 14 residues. Germline loops: CDR1 SGHVS, CDR2 FQNEAQ. This chain's CDR3 is CASSLEANSYEQYF. The CDR3 bases are TGTGCCAGCAGCTTAGAAGCAAACTCCTACGAGCAGTACTTC. Complete variable domain (other parts from reference TRBV7-8 and TRBJ2-7): GAGVSQSPRYKVAKRGQDVALRCDPISGHVSLFWYQQALGQGPEFLTYFQNEAQLDKSGLPSDRFFAERPEGSVSTLKIQRTQQEDSAVYLCASSLEANSYEQYFGPGTRLTVT.

This CDR3 is CASSPLGGSGNTIYF. CDR3 coding DNA: TGTGCCAGCAGCCCCCTCGGCGGCTCTGGAAACACCATATATTTT. The chain carries TRBV7-9 and TRBJ1-3, with D unresolved. The CDR3 is made up of 15 amino acids. CDR1 SEHNR and CDR2 FQNEAQ come from the germline V gene (reference sequence). The V end lost 5 bases, the J end lost 0 bases, and 11 bases lay between the germline ends.

The chain couples TRBV6-5 to TRBJ1-5; D is perhaps TRBD1 (6 bases). The CDR3 length is 15 residues. The V and J ends lost 6 bases and 0 bases respectively, with 12 bases between them. Germline V gene data show CDR1 as MNHEY and CDR2 as SVGAGI. This chain's CDR3 is CASRGDRNSNQPQHF. The DNA for the CDR3 is TGTGCCAGCAGGGGAGACAGGAATAGCAATCAGCCCCAGCATTTT.

The chain employs TRBV6-6 and TRBJ1-5; the D gene is possibly TRBD1 (5 bases). The CDR3 covers 13 residues. Between the trimmed V and J ends, which lost 5 bases and 11 bases, there was a span of 16 bases. Germline values: CDR1 MNHNY, CDR2 SVGAGI (reference sequence). CDR3 protein: CASSRGTGVAQHF. In nucleotides, the CDR3 is TGTGCCAGCAGTCGGGGGACCGGTGTGGCCCAGCATTTT.